This T cell receptor (beta chain) originates from a study of memory CD4+ T cells and cytomegalovirus serostatus. CDR3 length equals 16 residues. Germline loops: CDR1 SGDLS, CDR2 YYNGEE. Trimming removed 0 bases from V and 1 base from J, with 13 bases in between. Single viable CD3+CD4+CD8-CD45RO+ cells were sorted as the memory CD4+ T cells. The assay was immunoSEQ multiplex PCR, and TCRdb's table has in-frame clones only and misses some. The sample lists around 50,000 clones; 81% were seen once. J is TRBJ1-1 and V is TRBV9; D ambiguous. The sample consisted of memory CD4+ T cells from blood. This sequence originates from an adult in good health and CMV-seronegative. In DNA form, the CDR3 reads TGTGCCAGCAGCGTAGCTACGAGCGTGGGGAACACTGAAGCTTTCTTT. Encoded protein: CASSVATSVGNTEAFF.